Presented here are 27 T cell receptor beta chains from one specimen sequenced in a study of prognosis after radiotherapy for stage I lung cancer. Genomic DNA yielded TCR beta CDR3, amplified by two-round multiplex PCR. TRBV and TRBJ genes each had their own specific primers in first-round PCR. A single record per CDR3 protein comes from TCRdb applying MiXCR to the multiplex PCR reads. The data contain tens of thousands of distinct CDR3 sequences, around two fifths of them singletons. The specimen comprised PBMCs, sampled before or after stereotactic body radiation therapy (not recorded which). The receptors stem from a donor of 50 years or more with non-small cell lung cancer.

In the case of this clonotype: Its ends do not fully match the called genes, so a read error is possible. The chain combines TRBV11-2 with TRBJ2-7, with 7 bases fitting TRBD2. The V gene's germline CDR1 is SGHAT and CDR2 FQNNGV. This CDR3 spans 14 amino acids. The CDR3 nucleotides are TGTGCCAGCAGGTTAGCGGGCGTCTCCTACGAGCAGTACTTC. It encodes CASRLAGVSYEQYF. The full variable domain, with the rest looked up from reference TRBV11-2 and TRBJ2-7, is EAGVAQSPRYKIIEKRQSVAFWCNPISGHATLYWYQQILGQGPKLLIQFQNNGVVDDSQLPKDRFSAERLKGVDSTLKIQPAKLEDSAVYLCASRLAGVSYEQYFGPGTRLTVT.

This clonotype was recorded once. Sequence at one end of the junction differs from germline and may be a read error. V usage is TRBV6-5 and J usage is TRBJ2-7; D could derive from TRBD1 or TRBD2 (5 bases each). CDR1 and CDR2 from the germline V gene are MNHEY and SVGAGI. The CDR3 totals 14 residues. The CDR3: CASSFLGPRDEHYF. The CDR3 region has the DNA TGTGCCAGCAGTTTCTTGGGACCTAGGGACGAGCATTACTTC.

This clonotype was found a few times. A much larger clone differs from this one at a single base, so this may be a read error. The rearrangement joins TRBV7-2 to TRBJ1-4; no firm D call. CDR1 SGHTA and CDR2 FQGNSA come from the germline V gene. Trimming shortened V by 5 bases and J by 6 bases, and 13 bases separated the two germline ends. This CDR3 comprises 14 residues. The CDR3 reads CASSIRARDEKLFF. In DNA form, the CDR3 reads TGTGCCAGCAGCATAAGGGCCCGGGATGAAAAACTGTTTTTT.

This clonotype was recorded many times. The genes are TRBV28 and TRBJ1-1; 9 bases fit TRBD1. Germline-derived CDR1 and CDR2 are MDHEN and SYDVKM. This CDR3 is built from 14 residues. With V trimmed by 3 bases and J by 5 bases, 4 bases remained unmatched. CDR3 region: CASSFGQGSTEAFF. CDR3 nucleotide sequence: TGTGCCAGCAGTTTCGGACAGGGGTCTACTGAAGCTTTCTTT.

This sequence joins TRBV5-1 and TRBJ1-5; D is undetermined. Between the trimmed V and J ends, which lost 0 bases and 4 bases, there was a span of 5 bases. The CDR3 consists of 13 residues. Per the germline V gene, CDR1 is SGHRS and CDR2 is YFSETQ. CDR3 sequence: CASSLDGNQPQHF. DNA for the CDR3: TGCGCCAGCAGCTTGGATGGTAATCAGCCCCAGCATTTT.

This clonotype was counted a few times. The V call is TRBV7-9, the J call TRBJ2-1; D possibly corresponds to TRBD2 (7 bases). The V end lost 5 bases, the J end lost 5 bases, and 16 bases lay between the germline ends. This CDR3 region has 15 residues. Germline assignment: CDR1 SEHNR and CDR2 FQNEAQ (reference sequence). As DNA, the CDR3 is TGTGCCAGCAGCCAGTGGGGGGGCGGGAACAATGAGCAGTTCTTC. Amino acids: CASSQWGGGNNEQFF.

The genes are TRBV12-3 or TRBV12-4 and TRBJ2-2, with 14 bases fitting TRBD2. CDR3 length: 16 residues. The J segment lost 11 bases and the V segment lost 3 bases, leaving 8 bases of the junction unmatched. CDR3 region: CASSFRLAGGGVELFF. The CDR3 coding sequence is TGTGCCAGCAGTTTCAGACTAGCGGGAGGGGGCGTTGAGCTGTTTTTT.

This clonotype was seen only a few times. The V gene is TRBV19, the J gene TRBJ2-4; no definite D call. Germline loops: CDR1 LNHDA, CDR2 SQIVND (reference sequence). V shed 3 bases and J shed 1 base, with 16 bases lying between them. The CDR3 runs 17 residues. In nucleotides, the CDR3 is TGTGCCAGTAGTATTGGCCAGTCGCTGGGGGCCAAAAACATTCAGTACTTC. Translating it yields CASSIGQSLGAKNIQYF.

The chain is built from TRBV24-1 and TRBJ2-2; maybe TRBD2 (9 bases). The ends were cut back, 1 base at V and 4 bases at J, with 27 bases in the middle. The CDR3 is 21 amino acids. Looked up from germline, CDR1 is KGHDR and CDR2 is SFDVKD. The CDR3 DNA is TGTGCCACCAGTGATTTCAGGGGGCGGCTAGCGGGAACGAGGAGCACCGGGGAGCTGTTTTTT. Translated: CATSDFRGRLAGTRSTGELFF.

Only one count was recorded for this clonotype. This chain joins TRBV19 and TRBJ1-3, with D tentatively TRBD1 (6 bases). Germline V gene data show CDR1 as LNHDA and CDR2 as SQIVND (reference sequence). V shed 6 bases and J shed 1 base, with 19 bases lying between them. The CDR3 consists of 17 residues. CDR3 nucleotide sequence: TGTGCCAGTAGCCAAGGCGGACAGAAGCTTTCTGGAAACACCATATATTTT. It specifies CASSQGGQKLSGNTIYF.

This clonotype has a count of ten or more. This rearrangement joins TRBV15 to TRBJ1-1; D is unresolved. Germline CDR1 and CDR2: LNHNV and YYDKDF (reference sequence). The CDR3 runs 13 residues. Deletions cut 1 base from V and 6 bases from J, with 9 bases between. The CDR3 DNA sequence: TGTGCCACCAGCAGAGTTTTGTACTCTGAAGCTTTCTTT. As protein: CATSRVLYSEAFF.

About this clonotype: A much larger clone differs from this one at a single base, so this may be a read error. The rearrangement links TRBV5-6 to TRBJ2-3; D unclear. Germline V gene lookup returns CDR1 SGHDT and CDR2 YYEEEE. This CDR3 spans 13 amino acids. The CDR3 DNA reads as TGTGCCAGCATCTTGGAAACCGAAGATACGCAGTATTTT. Protein sequence: CASILETEDTQYF.

The CDR3 coding sequence is TGTGCCAGCAGCCGTGGAGGCTATCCGGAAAAACTGTTTTTT. Its translation: CASSRGGYPEKLFF. The chain recombines TRBV28 with TRBJ1-4; D remains ambiguous. The CDR3 loop spans 14 amino acids. Germline values: CDR1 MDHEN, CDR2 SYDVKM. V was clipped by 6 bases and J by 8 bases, with 16 bases between them.

The rearrangement uses TRBV20-1 and TRBJ2-3; TRBD2 matches 8 bases. J lost 0 bases, V lost 5 bases, and 10 bases had no gene match. The CDR3 sequence is 16 residues long. Germline-derived CDR1 and CDR2 are DFQATT and SNEGSKA (reference sequence). For the CDR3, the DNA is TGCAGTGCTGTCCCCCTAACTAGCGGTAGCACAGATACGCAGTATTTT. This gives the protein CSAVPLTSGSTDTQYF.

About this clonotype itself: Possible read error: a much larger clone is one base away. The chain has TRBV6-2 or TRBV6-3 and TRBJ2-5, with no clear D. Per germline, CDR1 MNHEY and CDR2 SVGEGT. The CDR3 spans 13 residues. CDR3: CASTGQFFETHYF. The CDR3, as DNA: TGTGCCAGCACCGGTCAATTTTTTGAGACCCATTACTTC.

The rearrangement joins TRBV5-5 to TRBJ2-7; TRBD2 matches 13 bases. This CDR3 has 14 amino acids. The germline V gene encodes CDR1 SGHKS and CDR2 YYEKEE (reference sequence). The J segment lost 5 bases and the V segment lost 7 bases, leaving 6 bases of the junction unmatched. The CDR3 nucleotides read TGTGCCAGCCGAGGACTAGCGGGAGTGGACGAGCAGTACTTC. Protein: CASRGLAGVDEQYF.

The chain has TRBV6-2 or TRBV6-3 and TRBJ2-7; 7 nucleotides agree with TRBD1. The CDR3 runs to 13 residues. Trimming removed 9 bases from V and 3 bases from J; junction bases left unmatched: 8. CDR1 and CDR2 (germline): MNHEY, SVGEGT. CDR3 residues: CASTDRADYEQYF. In DNA form, the CDR3 reads TGTGCCAGTACAGACAGGGCTGACTACGAGCAGTACTTC.

This chain connects TRBV20-1 to TRBJ2-1; 10 positions match TRBD1. The V and J ends lost 5 bases and 3 bases, in that order; junction bases with no gene match: 4. This CDR3 region has 14 residues. Germline CDR1 DFQATT, CDR2 SNEGSKA (reference sequence). CDR3 amino acids: CSAEGQGVYNEQFF. The DNA of the CDR3 is TGCAGTGCTGAAGGACAGGGGGTCTACAATGAGCAGTTCTTC.

This chain uses TRBV7-9 with TRBJ2-3; 8 bases align to TRBD1. The tail of the sequence fits TRBJ2-5 better, so the J call may be wrong. This CDR3 is 14 amino acids long. CDR1 is SEHNR and CDR2 is FQNEAQ in the germline V gene (reference sequence). The CDR3 spells CASSLQGAGDTQYF. CDR3 nucleotides: TGTGCCAGCAGCTTACAGGGGGCAGGAGACACCCAGTACTTC.

The CDR3, as DNA: TGTGCCAGCAGCTCGGACAGGTGTTTGGGTGGCTACACCTTC. This translates into CASSSDRCLGGYTF. This rearrangement joins TRBV7-3 to TRBJ1-2; 7 bases are shared with TRBD1. CDR3 length: 14 residues. The V segment lost 4 bases and the J segment 7 bases; nucleotides outside the gene matches: 9. Germline CDR1 and CDR2: SGHTA and FQGTGA.

At least ten counts were recorded for this clonotype. The rearrangement links TRBV6-2 or TRBV6-3 to TRBJ1-4; no clear D. V lost 0 bases and J lost 6, with 14 bases in between. The length of the CDR3 is 16 residues. Germline V gene lookup returns CDR1 MNHEY and CDR2 SVGEGT. The CDR3 loop reads CASSYSKGILDEKLFF. DNA for the CDR3: TGTGCCAGCAGTTACTCGAAAGGCATTCTGGATGAAAAACTGTTTTTT.

This clonotype is medium-sized in the sample. This sequence joins TRBV11-2 and TRBJ2-7, with a possible D match to TRBD2 (6 bases). Germline values: CDR1 SGHAT, CDR2 FQNNGV. CDR3 length equals 14 residues. Trimming took 0 bases from V and 3 from J, leaving 9 bases between them. DNA for the CDR3: TGTGCCAGCAGCTTAGATGCGGGGATCTACGAGCAGTACTTC. Protein: CASSLDAGIYEQYF.

This clonotype has a count of ten or more. The rearrangement joins TRBV2 to TRBJ1-6, with D tentatively TRBD1 (6 bases). Germline-derived CDR1 and CDR2 are SNHLY and FYNNEI. The V and J ends lost 10 bases and 9 bases respectively, with 16 bases between them. The CDR3 sequence is 13 residues long. CDR3 DNA sequence: TGTGCCACCACTAATTTACAGGGTTCACCCCTCCACTTT. Protein sequence: CATTNLQGSPLHF.

This chain connects TRBV20-1 to TRBJ2-3; D might be TRBD1 or TRBD2, each matching 5 bases. CDR3 length: 15 residues. Trimming removed 2 bases from V and 1 base from J, with 13 bases in between. Germline CDR1 reads DFQATT; CDR2 reads SNEGSKA (reference sequence). CDR3 region: CSARYMGDGTDTQYF. CDR3 DNA sequence: TGCAGTGCTAGATATATGGGGGATGGCACAGATACGCAGTATTTT.

A few counts support this clonotype. The chain employs TRBV5-4 and TRBJ2-3; a possible D gene is TRBD2 (5 bases). Germline V lookup: CDR1 SGHNT, CDR2 YYREEE (reference sequence). CDR3 size: 13 residues. V was pared by 4 bases and J by 3 bases, with 9 bases between. CDR3 DNA: TGTGCCAGCAGCGCGCCGGGAACAGATACGCAGTATTTT. Translating it yields CASSAPGTDTQYF.

This clonotype was recorded many times. The V gene is TRBV27, the J gene TRBJ2-1; a weak D match, TRBD1 (6 bases). Germline V gene data show CDR1 as MNHEY and CDR2 as SMNVEV (reference sequence). The CDR3 sequence is 16 residues long. Deletions cut 3 bases from V and 7 bases from J, with 19 bases between. The CDR3 nucleotides are TGTGCCAGCAGTTTGGGGGCAAGCGTAGCCATTAATGAGCAGTTCTTC. Its translation: CASSLGASVAINEQFF.

This rearrangement joins TRBV28 to TRBJ1-1; 8 positions match TRBD1. Trimming took 5 bases from V and 5 from J; bases not matched to a gene: 4. This CDR3 has 13 amino acids. Germline V lookup: CDR1 MDHEN, CDR2 SYDVKM. This CDR3 reads CASSRTGQTEAFF. The CDR3 nucleotides are TGTGCCAGCAGTAGGACAGGGCAGACTGAAGCTTTCTTT.